One sample yielded the 4 T cell receptor beta chains listed below, sequenced in a study of T cell responses to AZD1222 COVID-19 vaccine. Measured with immunoSEQ multiplex PCR; TCRdb has only the in-frame clones, and not every one. Of 80,000 to 100,000 clones detected, approximately 86% appear once; the ten largest clones hold around 5.4%. The material was peripheral blood, obtained 28 days after the second AZD1222 dose. These TCRs come from an adult who received the AZD1222 COVID-19 vaccine.

The chain joins TRBV11-3 to TRBJ2-3; D might be TRBD2 (6 bases). The germline V gene has CDR1 SGHNT and CDR2 YENEEA. Trimming shortened V by 3 bases and J by 0 bases, and 7 bases separated the two germline ends. This CDR3 has 14 amino acids. CDR3 nucleotides: TGTGCCAGCAGCTTCGGGACTAGCACAGATACGCAGTATTTT. Amino acids: CASSFGTSTDTQYF.

V gene TRBV4-1 combines with J gene TRBJ1-1; a possible D gene is TRBD1 (5 bases). CDR1 and CDR2 from the germline V gene are MGHRA and YSYEKL. V shed 1 base and J shed 2 bases, with 17 bases lying between them. CDR3 length: 17 amino acids. The CDR3 loop reads CASSQGPTGASNTEAFF. In DNA form, the CDR3 reads TGCGCCAGCAGCCAAGGGCCCACCGGGGCTTCAAACACTGAAGCTTTCTTT.

This chain uses TRBV11-2 with TRBJ2-7, with 11 bases lining up with TRBD1. CDR1 SGHAT and CDR2 FQNNGV come from the germline V gene. This CDR3 has 16 amino acids. V shed 5 bases, J shed 3 bases, and the junction held 9 bases outside the gene matches. CDR3 residues: CASSPRGQGAGYEQYF. CDR3 nucleotide sequence: TGTGCCAGCAGCCCACGTGGACAGGGGGCTGGCTACGAGCAGTACTTC.

The CDR3 nucleotides are TGTGCCAGCAGCCTAGGCAGGAGCTATGGCTACACCTTC. It encodes CASSLGRSYGYTF. The chain joins TRBV12-3 or TRBV12-4 to TRBJ1-2, with D unclear. With 6 bases removed from V and 4 bases from J, the gap between germline ends came to 12 bases. This CDR3 is built from 13 residues.